Shown below are 21 T cell receptor beta chains from a single sample sequenced in a study of CD8+ T cells in alopecia areata. cDNA reverse transcribed from extracted RNA served as the sequencing template. Clones were read by immunoSEQ multiplex PCR, and TCRdb kept only the in-frame ones, dropping some. The table has roughly 250,000 clones, roughly two thirds seen once; the top ten hold around 1.2%. The sequencing here drew on CD4+ T cells sorted from blood, taken at week 0. These receptors came from a human donor with alopecia areata.

This clone was picked up many times. The gene calls are TRBV27 and TRBJ2-5, with 8 nucleotides matching TRBD1. This CDR3 is 15 amino acids long. Per the germline V gene, CDR1 is MNHEY and CDR2 is SMNVEV (reference sequence). V lost 6 bases to trimming and J lost 5 bases; unmatched junction nucleotides: 11. Here the CDR3 reads CASRPRTGKGETQYF. In DNA form, the CDR3 reads TGTGCCAGCAGACCCCGGACAGGGAAGGGGGAGACCCAGTACTTC.

The chain employs TRBV11-2 and TRBJ2-7; perhaps TRBD2 as D (5 bases). CDR1 and CDR2 (germline): SGHAT, FQNNGV. CDR3 length equals 17 residues. Trimming stripped 5 bases from V and 3 bases from J, with 23 bases between. The CDR3 protein is CASSPRGYLARRYEQYF. The CDR3 DNA follows: TGTGCCAGCAGCCCTCGCGGGTACTTAGCTAGACGCTACGAGCAGTACTTC.

The V and J genes are TRBV5-8 and TRBJ2-5; D possibly uses TRBD1 or TRBD2 (6 bases each). The CDR3 contains 17 residues. V lost 3 bases and J lost 5, with 23 bases in between. Germline CDR1 is SGHTS and CDR2 is YDEGEE. The CDR3 nucleotides are TGTGCCAGCAGCTCGGTGAACCGGGCCCTAGGGGGGGAGACCCAGTACTTC. This encodes CASSSVNRALGGETQYF.

The chain couples TRBV6-5 to TRBJ1-2, with unresolved D. This CDR3 has 15 residues. The germline V gene encodes CDR1 MNHEY and CDR2 SVGAGI. Trimming removed 0 bases from V and 0 bases from J, with 8 bases in between. CDR3 sequence reads: CASSYSNAPNYGYTF. In DNA form, the CDR3 reads TGTGCCAGCAGTTACTCGAACGCACCTAACTATGGCTACACCTTC.

This clone was recorded only once. The V call is TRBV10-3, the J call TRBJ1-5; perhaps TRBD1 as D (5 bases). CDR1 ENHRY and CDR2 SYGVKD come from the germline V gene. V was cut by 6 bases and J by 3 bases, with 12 bases left in between. The CDR3 extends over 14 amino acids. The CDR3: CAIRGLGNNQPQHF. For the CDR3, the DNA is TGTGCCATCAGGGGGCTCGGCAACAATCAGCCCCAGCATTTT.

The chain employs TRBV30 and TRBJ1-1; D call uncertain. The germline V gene encodes CDR1 GTSNPN and CDR2 SVGIG (reference sequence). This CDR3 is built from 12 residues. V lost 1 base and J 8 bases, leaving 11 bases between the germline ends. CDR3 bases: TGTGCCTGGAGTGGGCAACAGATCGAAGCTTTCTTT. Encoded protein: CAWSGQQIEAFF.

The V and J genes are TRBV19 and TRBJ2-5; D is possibly TRBD1 (6 bases). This CDR3 has 15 amino acids. CDR1 is LNHDA and CDR2 is SQIVND in the germline V gene (reference sequence). Trimming left V 3 bases short and J 0 bases short, with 11 bases between. The CDR3 DNA is TGTGCCAGTAGTATGTTCTGGACAGACCAAGAGACCCAGTACTTC. Protein product: CASSMFWTDQETQYF.

The rearrangement uses TRBV6-5 and TRBJ2-5; TRBD1 might be the D (7 bases). The germline V gene encodes CDR1 MNHEY and CDR2 SVGAGI. V gave up 5 bases and J gave up 1 base, with 14 bases separating them. The CDR3 covers 15 residues. The CDR3 DNA follows: TGTGCCAGCAGTCAGGGGGGACGGACCCAAGAGACCCAGTACTTC. Translating gives CASSQGGRTQETQYF.

The chain uses TRBV30 and TRBJ2-2; D gene ambiguous. The germline gives CDR1 GTSNPN, CDR2 SVGIG (reference sequence). The ends were cut back, 3 bases at V and 0 bases at J, with 8 bases in the middle. The CDR3 totals 14 residues. CDR3 nucleotides: TGTGCCTGGAGAAATATCCCGAACACCGGGGAGCTGTTTTTT. Translating it yields CAWRNIPNTGELFF.

J is TRBJ2-1 and V is TRBV30, with D hard to call. The V gene lost 0 bases and the J gene lost 8 bases, with 8 bases spanning the gap. This CDR3 comprises 12 residues. Per germline, CDR1 GTSNPN and CDR2 SVGIG (reference sequence). DNA of the CDR3: TGTGCCTGGAGTGTGGCCGGATATGAGCAGTTCTTC. Its protein product is CAWSVAGYEQFF.

This clone was seen a handful of times. J is TRBJ1-1 and V is TRBV6-5, with a weak D call TRBD1 (5 bases). The CDR3 runs to 13 residues. Trimming pared 4 bases from V and 0 bases from J, leaving 6 bases between. The germline gives CDR1 MNHEY, CDR2 SVGAGI. The DNA of the CDR3 is TGTGCCAGCAGTTGGGGGTTGAACACTGAAGCTTTCTTT. It encodes CASSWGLNTEAFF.

In nucleotides, the CDR3 is TGTGCCACCAGCCCAACCCGGGGTCCCCCCTACGAGCAGTACTTC. Translated: CATSPTRGPPYEQYF. The chain combines TRBV15 with TRBJ2-7; D is possibly TRBD2 (5 bases). V was pared by 5 bases and J by 2 bases, with 16 bases between. CDR1 is LNHNV, CDR2 YYDKDF, per germline (reference sequence). The CDR3 contains 15 residues.

DNA of the CDR3: TGTGCCAGCAGTTACAACGGGCCGAAAGATACGCAGTATTTT. The encoded protein is CASSYNGPKDTQYF. The chain uses TRBV6-5 and TRBJ2-3; D gene ambiguous. Germline values: CDR1 MNHEY, CDR2 SVGAGI. The CDR3 is made up of 14 amino acids. The ends were cut back, 2 bases at V and 5 bases at J, with 11 bases in the middle.

This clone turned up a few times. CDR3 sequence: CASSGDSDGYTF. The DNA for the CDR3 is TGTGCCAGCAGTGGGGACAGCGATGGCTACACCTTC. The V and J genes are TRBV2 and TRBJ1-2; 7 positions match TRBD1. The length of the CDR3 is 12 residues. Germline V CDR1 and CDR2: SNHLY, FYNNEI. The V gene end was trimmed by 4 bases and the J gene end by 6 bases; junction bases not matched to a gene: 2.

This chain uses TRBV5-1 with TRBJ2-1, with D hard to call. The V gene's germline CDR1 is SGHRS and CDR2 YFSETQ. The V gene lost 3 bases and the J gene lost 0 bases, with 10 bases spanning the gap. The CDR3 loop spans 15 amino acids. CDR3 in amino acids: CASSSDLSSYNEQFF. CDR3 bases: TGCGCCAGCAGCTCTGACTTGAGCTCCTACAATGAGCAGTTCTTC.

This clone showed up just once. This chain connects TRBV9 to TRBJ1-4; D is perhaps TRBD1 (5 bases). CDR3 length: 13 residues. In germline, CDR1 is SGDLS, CDR2 YYNGEE. Trimming took 4 bases from V and 5 from J, leaving 9 bases between them. DNA for the CDR3: TGTGCCAGCAGCAAGACAGTGAATGAAAAACTGTTTTTT. It is translated as CASSKTVNEKLFF.

Here the CDR3 DNA reads TGTGCCAGCAGCGTTATCACGGGCACTGAAGCTTTCTTT. This encodes CASSVITGTEAFF. J is TRBJ1-1 and V is TRBV9, with D hard to call. V gave up 2 bases and J gave up 4 bases, with 9 bases separating them. The CDR3 has 13 residues. The germline V gene has CDR1 SGDLS and CDR2 YYNGEE.

The J gene is TRBJ2-7, the V gene TRBV7-2; D not certain. Germline V CDR1 and CDR2: SGHTA, FQGNSA. V shed 4 bases and J shed 0 bases, with 4 bases lying between them. The CDR3 runs 12 residues. This chain's CDR3 is CASSSFSYEQYF. The CDR3 DNA sequence: TGTGCCAGCAGCTCTTTCTCCTACGAGCAGTACTTC.

The V and J genes are TRBV7-2 and TRBJ1-5; D is perhaps TRBD1 (6 bases). There are 16 residues in the CDR3. Germline CDR1 SGHTA, CDR2 FQGNSA. V was shortened by 4 bases and J by 1 base, with 14 bases between the two germline ends. The CDR3 DNA follows: TGTGCCAGCAGCTCTACCGGGACAACCAGCAATCAGCCCCAGCATTTT. Its translation: CASSSTGTTSNQPQHF.

CDR3 coding DNA: TGCGCCAGCAGCCACAGCGGCTCTGGGGCCAACGTCCTGACTTTC. This encodes CASSHSGSGANVLTF. The rearrangement uses TRBV4-3 and TRBJ2-6; TRBD2 is a possible D gene (5 bases). The CDR3 loop spans 15 amino acids. V lost 3 bases and J lost 0, with 6 bases in between. Per the germline V gene, CDR1 is LGHNA and CDR2 is YSLEER.

The gene calls are TRBV5-1 and TRBJ2-7; D possibly corresponds to TRBD1 (5 bases). Germline loops: CDR1 SGHRS, CDR2 YFSETQ. The V end lost 0 bases, the J end lost 5 bases, and 9 bases lay between the germline ends. This CDR3 contains 13 residues. As DNA, the CDR3 is TGCGCCAGCAGCTTGGGTCTCAGGGACGAGCAGTACTTC. Its translation: CASSLGLRDEQYF.